This T cell receptor beta chain stems from a study of cytomegalovirus exposure and HLA in healthy donors listed by TCRdb under 2017. Study-level background: An earlier analysis of 587 of the donors reported 250 to 300 Gb of sequence data and more than 90 million unique TCR beta sequences from roughly 180 million T cells. Of the 300 to 450 genotyped donors, roughly 80% were placed in the genetic ancestry cluster associated with self-reported Caucasian donors. Along with the roughly 670-subject first cohort, a separate validation cohort of roughly 110 different subjects was used. To predict cytomegalovirus infection status, the study brought together high-throughput TCR immunosequencing, statistical association of individual TCRs with disease status, and machine learning. Both class I and class II loci were covered by HLA typing, at four-digit resolution. Several DR-DQ haplotypes were handled as single units for association and clustering because linkage in the cohort was strong. The study aimed to test whether signatures of past pathogen exposure could be identified by cataloging public T cell receptors. Among 398 genotyped donors of the cohort, an average of approximately 220,000 unique TCR beta nucleotide sequences was sequenced per donor, of which about 18% were non-productive. An earlier analysis of approximately 580 of the donors used high-throughput TCR beta sequencing to judge whether each TCR beta V gene segment behaved as functional or pseudogenic. The T cell repertoires of several hundred subjects were profiled by immunosequencing and related to cytomegalovirus serostatus. The number of donors typed differed by locus, with roughly 629-640 for A, B, C, DRB1 and DQB1, more than 500 for DQA1, 600 to 610 for DPA1, and 472 for DPB1. An early release covering 500 to 750 HLA-typed donors comprised about 320 gigabases of sequencing data and tens of millions of unique TCR sequences. All discovery cohort repertoires had been generated using a single sequencing platform. Rather than drawing on any new phenotypic data, the later analysis identified candidate immune exposures from TCR beta sequences and the way those sequences occurred across donors. Donor age, sex, ethnicity and CMV serostatus were compiled alongside the repertoire data. A later genetic analysis used genome-wide SNP genotypes for about 60% of the 666 donors, treating that subset as a discovery cohort. To study patterns of TCR occurrence, a later analysis re-analyzed previously published TCR beta repertoires from 650 to 750 donors and added high-resolution HLA genotyping. Broad study findings and their caveats: Because some donors lacked HLA typing at each locus, the association tests relied only on the typed subset. Most TCR sequences were seen in very few donors, while some public TCRs were found in many individuals. The only immune exposure information available for the cohort was CMV serostatus. Correlated functional status among segregating V segments might reflect linkage disequilibrium, but an unknown experimental factor could not be ruled out. Most CMV-associated TCR beta chains appeared to be HLA-restricted in a later analysis, and the HLA associations seemed to be driven largely by CMV exposure. Some IMGT-functional V segments, including TRBV6-2 and TRBV6-3, could not be told apart with the 87-base-pair reads, so those segments were excluded. This cohort had only TCR beta chains sequenced, and the lack of alpha or paired-chain data limited which features could be detected. A cluster of highly shared sequence variants was judged likely to represent a technical artifact of the sequencing pipeline. In a later genetic analysis, fewer N-insertions in productive TCRs were reported among donors in an Asian-associated ancestry cluster than the roughly 640-donor mean. In both the original and validation cohorts, the classifier was reported to diagnose cytomegalovirus status with high specificity and sensitivity. V-gene and J-gene trimming of TCR beta chains was associated with a missense DCLRE1C variant in a later genetic analysis, and the association was replicated in an independent cohort. Specific HLA alleles were associated with 15,000 to 20,000 TCR beta sequences at a false discovery rate of 0.05 in a later analysis. The presence/absence analyses assumed that sequencing depth was roughly uniform across donors, and that assumption may not be true. An earlier analysis of around 500 of the donors showed that most TCR beta V segments appeared in productive rearrangements either about 87% or about 30% of the time, which broadly matched IMGT annotations. Because counts were too low, roughly 16 rarely observed V segments, including chromosome 9 orphons, were left out of the earlier analysis of roughly 600 of the donors. Strong co-occurrence of HLA alleles, especially DR and DQ, made assigning TCR associations to individual alleles difficult. In a later analysis, HLA-associated TCR beta chains showed more clonal expansion and lower generation probabilities than non-associated chains that were equally common. In vitro tests confirmed that a few of the cytomegalovirus-associated TCR beta chains recognize cytomegalovirus antigens. A later analysis reported that several top co-occurrence clusters appeared linked to parvovirus B19, influenza, CMV and Epstein-Barr virus. According to a later analysis, TCR association rates differed among HLA loci, with DRB1 alleles showing the most associated TCRs and HLA-C alleles showing the fewest. The study listed approximately 160 TCR beta chains as associated with cytomegalovirus. A further reported finding was that TCR beta sequences accurately predicted the HLA-A and HLA-B alleles for most subjects in the first cohort. The authors suggested that the approach could potentially be generalized to other disease states and immunological phenotypes.

From cysteine to phenylalanine, the CDR3 is 12 amino acids long. The kept DNA is CDR3 alone, 36 bases in frame from the first base. Looking up the germline V gene yields CDR1 SQVTM and CDR2 ANQGSEA. The junction carries 7 bases between V and J, which are trimmed by 4 bases and 3 bases respectively. Libraries were prepared through the immunoSEQ multiplex PCR assay. The multiplex PCR relied on a mix of 60 forward primers for TCR Vbeta segments and 13 reverse primers for TCR Jbeta segments. The CDR3 region of rearranged TCR beta genes was amplified from genomic DNA by a multiplex PCR assay. The Illumina HiSeq System was used to sequence the amplified TCR beta libraries as 87-base-pair reads. In the paper's pipeline: In a later analysis, some 80 million unique TCR beta chains were counted across the roughly 700 repertoires, and approximately 11 million of these chains were shared by at least two donors. To remove PCR and sequencing errors, raw reads were error-corrected and collapsed into unique sequences using a nearest-neighbor algorithm that merged closely related sequences. V, D and J gene segments were assigned by aligning CDR3 sequences to IMGT reference sequences. For a sequence to be retained, at least a six-nucleotide match to both a V gene segment and a J gene segment was required. A rearrangement counted as productive if the CDR3 had no stop codons and remained in frame with V and J, and every other rearrangement counted as non-productive. Following IMGT convention, CDR3 was defined as the stretch from the second conserved V-encoded cysteine to the conserved J-encoded phenylalanine. The earlier analysis of about 590 of the donors excluded sequences that lacked an unambiguous match to a single V gene segment. In an earlier analysis of almost 600 of the donors, a V segment was called functional when productive rearrangements were above 56.7%, and segregating when the standard deviation between donors exceeded 5%. A statistical classification framework was developed to diagnose cytomegalovirus status using the catalog of TCR beta chain sequences. In a later analysis, TCR nucleotide sequences were compared against IMGT/GENE-DB human TR gene sequences so that V and J genes could be assigned. Using the TCRdist pipeline, a later analysis assigned CDR3 sequences along with most-parsimonious VDJ recombination scenarios. In a later analysis, each TCR beta chain was defined by its CDR3 amino acid sequence together with its V-gene family, and reads without a unique V-gene family were excluded. To address suspected cross-contamination and a sequencing artifact, a later analysis removed 550 to 750 highly shared, low-generation-probability nucleotide sequences. In a later analysis, a clonal expansion index was calculated for each public chain from normalized within-repertoire ranks of inferred template counts. In a later analysis, generation probabilities were computed with a VDJ recombination model fitted to out-of-frame rearrangements, and the resulting probabilities were checked against IGoR. Hypergeometric tests were used in a later analysis to score TCR-TCR, TCR-HLA and TCR-CMV co-occurrence, with a repertoire-size bias correction applied to the TCR pairs. To estimate false discovery rates, a later analysis permuted the HLA or CMV assignments 20 times. In a later analysis, co-occurring TCRs were grouped using DBSCAN, and TCRdist sequence similarity was added for clustering within HLA-allele-positive subsets. Co-occurrence clustering excluded repertoires with fewer than 30,000 or more than 120,000 public chains, plus five with anomalous nucleotide sharing. The table was pulled from immuneACCESS by TCRdb, which kept in-frame rearrangements only. Such tables lose some clones; where checked, under half of the loss comes from unresolved V genes, and the rest has no known cause. V, J and clone size reflect that table, while D and trimming were determined from the DNA. This sample lists over 150,000 clones; 80% were detected once. The biggest ten clones account for more than 1.5% of the sample.

Details on this clone: Its antigen remains undetermined. Base qualities were left out, and no much larger clone turns up one base away.

The cohort was made up of roughly 670 healthy bone marrow donors. All cohort members were sampled while nominally healthy, although unrecorded immune exposures were likely present. Of the 690 or so cohort members, some 270 had positive CMV serostatus and just over 350 had negative CMV serostatus, and CMV serostatus was not recorded for the donor. Each donor provided a peripheral blood sample, and peripheral blood mononuclear cells were used for TCR beta sequencing. Genomic DNA was extracted from the blood cell samples with the Qiagen DNeasy Blood Extraction Kit. Recombination connected TRBV29-1 to TRBJ1-5; no D gene can be assigned with confidence. This receptor was obtained from a human donor in good health. Sequences were obtained from PBMCs. This receptor carries the CDR3 CSVAGDNQPQHF. The DNA reads TGCAGCGTTGCCGGGGACAATCAGCCCCAGCATTTT.